This TCR beta chain was identified in a study of T-cell reconstitution after alpha-beta-depleted transplantation in children. Notes on the study in general: Where some patients showed high TCRbeta diversity at day 60, it came from recipient T cells and thymic progenitors that had survived. Several hundred expanded graft clones reportedly supplied alpha-beta T cells about two months after transplant. The main origin of T-cell counts and diversity one year after transplant was newly produced T cells.

The library targeted TCRbeta and was prepared with unique molecular identifiers. TCRdb reprocessed the PCR reads via MiXCR and lists one record per CDR3 protein. The table has some 200,000 distinct CDR3 sequences, 5% to 6.5% seen once. V was trimmed by 5 bases and J by 0 bases, leaving 9 bases between them. Germline V CDR1 and CDR2: SGHTA, FQGNSA. This CDR3 spans 14 amino acids. This clonotype has ten or more counts. Its antigen is not identified. V gene TRBV7-2 combines with J gene TRBJ2-3; D may be TRBD2 (6 bases). Specimen: PBMCs, collected before TCRalphabeta/CD19-depleted stem cell transplant. The sequence was obtained from a girl under three years old with combined immunodeficiency, due to receive a stem cell transplant. CDR3 coding DNA: TGTGCCAGCAGCCGGGGGTTTAGCACAGATACGCAGTATTTT. Protein product: CASSRGFSTDTQYF.